This T cell receptor (beta chain) was recovered during a study of CD8+CD57+ T cells in acquired aplastic anemia. Study summary: Mean yield of DNA from sorted CD4+ and CD8+ cells was 2.5 to 4 ug.

Whole-study findings and limits: Patients had roughly 30 CD8+ CDR3 sequences in common with controls (the shared set).

V lost 6 bases to trimming and J lost 2 bases, with 16 bases between them. The CDR3 is made up of 14 amino acids. Germline CDR1 SQVTM, CDR2 ANQGSEA. The patients chosen for sequencing had shown expansion of CD8+CD57+ cells (detected by flow cytometry). All participating patients were living with severe acquired aplastic anemia. Profiles of TCR beta VDJ and CDR3 were generated from a genomic DNA template. TCRdb reprocessed the reads with MiXCR, giving one entry per CDR3 protein. The sample shows 200,000 to 250,000 distinct CDR3 sequences, around 45% of them seen only once. Points on this clonotype: Its antigen is unidentified.

V and J are TRBV29-1 and TRBJ2-5; no definite D call. This clonotype originated in a human donor with aplastic anemia. Sequenced material: sorted CD4+, CD8+, or CD8+CD57+ T cells (not recorded which) from PBMCs. The CDR3 protein is CSVDPFGPQETQYF. DNA of the CDR3: TGCAGCGTGGACCCTTTCGGACCTCAAGAGACCCAGTACTTC.